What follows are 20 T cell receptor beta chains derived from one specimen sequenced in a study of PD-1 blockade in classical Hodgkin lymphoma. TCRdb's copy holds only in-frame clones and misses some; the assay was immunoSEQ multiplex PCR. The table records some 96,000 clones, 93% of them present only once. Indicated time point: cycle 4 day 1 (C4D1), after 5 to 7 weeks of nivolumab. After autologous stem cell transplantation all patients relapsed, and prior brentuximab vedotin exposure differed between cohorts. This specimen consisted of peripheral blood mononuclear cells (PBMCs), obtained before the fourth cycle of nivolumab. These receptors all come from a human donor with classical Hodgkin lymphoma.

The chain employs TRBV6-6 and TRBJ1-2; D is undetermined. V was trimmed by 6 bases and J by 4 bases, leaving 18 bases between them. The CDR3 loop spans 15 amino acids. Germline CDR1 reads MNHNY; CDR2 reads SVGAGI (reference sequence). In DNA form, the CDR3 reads TGTGCCAGCAGGCCCCGGGTTTCAAGCGGCTATGGCTACACCTTC. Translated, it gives CASRPRVSSGYGYTF.

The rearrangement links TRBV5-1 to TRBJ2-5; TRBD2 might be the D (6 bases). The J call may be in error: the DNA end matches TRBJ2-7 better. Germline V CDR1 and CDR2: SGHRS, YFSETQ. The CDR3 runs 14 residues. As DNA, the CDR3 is TGCGCCAGCAGCTTCGGGACTCCTCTCTACGAGCAGTACTTC. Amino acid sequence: CASSFGTPLYEQYF.

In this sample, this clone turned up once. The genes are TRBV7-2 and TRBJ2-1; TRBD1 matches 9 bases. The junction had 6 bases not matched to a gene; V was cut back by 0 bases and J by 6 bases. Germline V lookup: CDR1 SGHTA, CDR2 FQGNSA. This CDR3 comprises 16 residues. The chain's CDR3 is CASSLALGQGLNEQFF. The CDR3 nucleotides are TGTGCCAGCAGCTTAGCCTTGGGACAGGGCCTCAATGAGCAGTTCTTC.

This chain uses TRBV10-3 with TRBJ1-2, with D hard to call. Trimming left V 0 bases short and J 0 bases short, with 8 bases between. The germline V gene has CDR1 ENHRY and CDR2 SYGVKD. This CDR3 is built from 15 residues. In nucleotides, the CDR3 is TGTGCCATCAGTGAGTCCGGCAGCTCTAACTATGGCTACACCTTC. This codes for CAISESGSSNYGYTF.

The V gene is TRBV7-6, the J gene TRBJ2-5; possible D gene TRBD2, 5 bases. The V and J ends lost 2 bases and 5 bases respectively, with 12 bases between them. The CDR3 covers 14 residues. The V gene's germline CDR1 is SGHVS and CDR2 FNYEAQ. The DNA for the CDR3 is TGTGCCAGCAGCTTATACGGTCGAGGGGAGACCCAGTACTTC. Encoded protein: CASSLYGRGETQYF.

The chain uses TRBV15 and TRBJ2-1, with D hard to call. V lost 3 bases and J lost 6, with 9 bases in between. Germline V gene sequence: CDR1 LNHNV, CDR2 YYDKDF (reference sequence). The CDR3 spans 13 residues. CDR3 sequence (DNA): TGTGCCACCAGCAGCTTGGATATCAATGAGCAGTTCTTC. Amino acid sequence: CATSSLDINEQFF.

In nucleotides, the CDR3 is TGTGCCAGCAGCGTAGGGCAGGCCTACACTGAAGCTTTCTTT. Protein sequence: CASSVGQAYTEAFF. The rearrangement uses TRBV9 and TRBJ1-1; no reliable D call. V lost 0 bases and J lost 3, with 9 bases in between. The CDR3 is 14 amino acids. Germline V CDR1 and CDR2: SGDLS, YYNGEE.

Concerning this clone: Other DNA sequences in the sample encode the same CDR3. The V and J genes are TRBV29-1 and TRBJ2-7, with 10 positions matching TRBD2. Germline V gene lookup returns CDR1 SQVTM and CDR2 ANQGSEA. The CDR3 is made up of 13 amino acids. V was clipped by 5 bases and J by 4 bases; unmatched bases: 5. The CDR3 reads CSVWLAGVYEQYF. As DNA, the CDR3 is TGCAGCGTTTGGCTAGCGGGAGTTTACGAGCAGTACTTC.

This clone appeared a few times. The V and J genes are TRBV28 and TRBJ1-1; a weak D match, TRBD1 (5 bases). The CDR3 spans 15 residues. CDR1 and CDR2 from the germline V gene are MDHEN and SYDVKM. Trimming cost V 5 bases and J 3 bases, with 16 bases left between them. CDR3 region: CASSIRTVGDTEAFF. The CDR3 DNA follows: TGTGCCAGCAGTATCCGGACGGTGGGGGACACTGAAGCTTTCTTT.

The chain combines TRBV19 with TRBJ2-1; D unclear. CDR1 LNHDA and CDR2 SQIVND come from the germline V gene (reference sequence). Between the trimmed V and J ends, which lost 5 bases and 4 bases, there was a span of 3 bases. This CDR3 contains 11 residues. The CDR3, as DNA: TGTGCCAGTAGTGTGTACAATGAGCAGTTCTTC. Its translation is CASSVYNEQFF. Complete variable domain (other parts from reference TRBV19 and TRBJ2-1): DGGITQSPKYLFRKEGQNVTLSCEQNLNHDAMYWYRQDPGQGLRLIYYSQIVNDFQKGDIAEGYSVSREKKESFPLTVTSAQKNPTAFYLCASSVYNEQFFGPGTRLTVL.

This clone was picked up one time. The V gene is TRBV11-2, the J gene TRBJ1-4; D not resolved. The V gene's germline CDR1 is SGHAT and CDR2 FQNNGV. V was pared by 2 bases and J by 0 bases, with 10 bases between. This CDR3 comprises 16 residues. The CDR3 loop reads CASSLRPGATNEKLFF. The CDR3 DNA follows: TGTGCCAGCAGCTTAAGGCCGGGAGCAACTAATGAAAAACTGTTTTTT.

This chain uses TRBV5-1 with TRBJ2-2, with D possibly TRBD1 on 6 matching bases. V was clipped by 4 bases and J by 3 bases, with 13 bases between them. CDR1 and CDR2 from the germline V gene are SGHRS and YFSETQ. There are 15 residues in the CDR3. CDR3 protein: CASSPRTAYTGELFF. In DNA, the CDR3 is TGCGCCAGCAGCCCCCGGACAGCATACACCGGGGAGCTGTTTTTT.

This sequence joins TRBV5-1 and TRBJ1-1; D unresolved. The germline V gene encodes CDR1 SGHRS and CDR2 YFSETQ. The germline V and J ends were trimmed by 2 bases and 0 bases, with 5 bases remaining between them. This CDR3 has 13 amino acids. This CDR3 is CASSFEMNTEAFF. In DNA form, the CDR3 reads TGCGCCAGCAGCTTCGAGATGAACACTGAAGCTTTCTTT.

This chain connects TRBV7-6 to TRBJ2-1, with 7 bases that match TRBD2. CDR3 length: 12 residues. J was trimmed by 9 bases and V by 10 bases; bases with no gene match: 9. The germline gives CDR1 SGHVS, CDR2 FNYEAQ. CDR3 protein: CAIGKRDGEQFF. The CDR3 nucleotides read TGTGCCATAGGGAAGCGGGACGGTGAGCAGTTCTTC.

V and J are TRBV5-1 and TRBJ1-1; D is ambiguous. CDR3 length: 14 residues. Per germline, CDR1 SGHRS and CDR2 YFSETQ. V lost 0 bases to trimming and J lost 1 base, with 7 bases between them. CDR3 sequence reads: CASSLAQPNTEAFF. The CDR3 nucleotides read TGCGCCAGCAGCTTGGCTCAGCCGAACACTGAAGCTTTCTTT. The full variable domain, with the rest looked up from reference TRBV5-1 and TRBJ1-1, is KAGVTQTPRYLIKTRGQQVTLSCSPISGHRSVSWYQQTPGQGLQFLFEYFSETQRNKGNFPGRFSGRQFSNSRSEMNVSTLELGDSALYLCASSLAQPNTEAFFGQGTRLTVV.

CDR3 residues: CASSLEGTTLHF. CDR3 bases: TGCGCCAGCAGCTTGGAAGGGACAACCCTCCACTTT. The rearrangement joins TRBV5-1 to TRBJ1-6; the D gene is possibly TRBD1 (6 bases). The germline V gene encodes CDR1 SGHRS and CDR2 YFSETQ. This CDR3 spans 12 amino acids. Trimming shortened V by 0 bases and J by 14 bases, and 9 bases separated the two germline ends.

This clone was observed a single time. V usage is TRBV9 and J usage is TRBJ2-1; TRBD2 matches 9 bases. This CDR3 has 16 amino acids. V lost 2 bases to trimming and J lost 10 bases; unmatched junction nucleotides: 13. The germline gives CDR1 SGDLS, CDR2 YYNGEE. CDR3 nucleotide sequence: TGTGCCAGCAGCGTCCTTAGCGGGAGAGCCCTCAGAGAGCAGTTCTTC. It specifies CASSVLSGRALREQFF.

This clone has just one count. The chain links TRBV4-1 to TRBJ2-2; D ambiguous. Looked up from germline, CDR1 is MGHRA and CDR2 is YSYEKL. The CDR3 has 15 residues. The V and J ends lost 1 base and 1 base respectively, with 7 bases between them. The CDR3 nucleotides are TGCGCCAGCAGCCAAGGGTTGCGGAACACCGGGGAGCTGTTTTTT. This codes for CASSQGLRNTGELFF.

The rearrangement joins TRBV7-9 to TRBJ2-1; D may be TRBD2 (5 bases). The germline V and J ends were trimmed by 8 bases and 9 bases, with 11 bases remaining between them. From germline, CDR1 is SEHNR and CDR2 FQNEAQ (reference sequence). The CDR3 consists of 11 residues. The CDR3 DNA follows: TGTGCCAGCGGGAGAAAGGGTGAGCAGTTCTTC. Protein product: CASGRKGEQFF.

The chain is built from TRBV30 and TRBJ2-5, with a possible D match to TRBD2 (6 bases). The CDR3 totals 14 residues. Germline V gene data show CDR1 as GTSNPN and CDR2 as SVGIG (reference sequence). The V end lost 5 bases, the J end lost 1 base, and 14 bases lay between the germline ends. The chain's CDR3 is CAWGPGLLQETQYF. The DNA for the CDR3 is TGTGCCTGGGGACCCGGACTACTCCAAGAGACCCAGTACTTC.